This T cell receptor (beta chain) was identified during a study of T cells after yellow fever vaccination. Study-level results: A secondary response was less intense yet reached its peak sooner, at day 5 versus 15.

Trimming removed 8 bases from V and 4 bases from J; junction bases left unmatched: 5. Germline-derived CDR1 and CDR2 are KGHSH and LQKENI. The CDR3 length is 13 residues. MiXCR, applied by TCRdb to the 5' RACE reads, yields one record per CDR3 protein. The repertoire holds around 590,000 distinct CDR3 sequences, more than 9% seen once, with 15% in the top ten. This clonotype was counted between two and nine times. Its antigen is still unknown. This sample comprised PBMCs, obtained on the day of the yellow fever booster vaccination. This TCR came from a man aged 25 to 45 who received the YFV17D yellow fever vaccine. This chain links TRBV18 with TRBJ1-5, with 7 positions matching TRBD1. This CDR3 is CASQGGQNQPQHF. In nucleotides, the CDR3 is TGTGCCAGCCAGGGGGGGCAGAATCAGCCCCAGCATTTT. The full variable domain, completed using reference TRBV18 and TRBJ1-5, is NAGVMQNPRHLVRRRGQEARLRCSPMKGHSHVYWYRQLPEEGLKFMVYLQKENIIDESGMPKERFSAEFPKEGPSILRIQQVVRGDSAAYFCASQGGQNQPQHFGDGTRLSIL.